Below are 26 T cell receptor beta chains sequenced from a single sample in a study of T-cell memory formation after mild COVID-19. TCRdb reprocessed the 5' RACE reads via MiXCR and lists one record per CDR3 protein. Among about 250,000 distinct CDR3 sequences, less than 20% were seen once, and the ten largest hold 2% to 2.5%. Sequencing was performed on PBMCs or a T cell subset sorted from them (not recorded which). The receptors were sampled from an adult woman who had mild COVID-19 (a few samples of this study predate the infection). Cell type and time point are not known.

The chain is built from TRBV6-5 and TRBJ2-3, with 10 bases lining up with TRBD1. CDR3 length equals 15 residues. The V segment lost 6 bases and the J segment 3 bases; nucleotides outside the gene matches: 6. Germline lookup yields CDR1 MNHEY and CDR2 SVGAGI. CDR3 nucleotides: TGTGCCAGCAGAAAACGGGACAGGGGTACAGATACGCAGTATTTT. It is translated as CASRKRDRGTDTQYF.

The rearrangement links TRBV20-1 to TRBJ2-7; TRBD1 might be the D (6 bases). CDR3 length: 14 amino acids. CDR1 is DFQATT and CDR2 is SNEGSKA in the germline V gene (reference sequence). The V end was cut by 3 bases, the J end by 1 base, with 13 bases between. The CDR3 bases are TGCAGTGCTAGCCTCCCCACAGGGTCCTACGAGCAGTACTTC. This translates into CSASLPTGSYEQYF.

The rearrangement joins TRBV9 to TRBJ2-7; TRBD2 agrees at 7 bases. This CDR3 comprises 17 residues. The junction had 26 bases not matched to a gene; V was cut back by 10 bases and J by 7 bases. Per the germline V gene, CDR1 is SGDLS and CDR2 is YYNGEE. This chain's CDR3 is CASWGGLHNGVMSEQYF. The CDR3 DNA follows: TGTGCCTCGTGGGGGGGACTCCACAACGGGGTCATGAGTGAGCAGTACTTC.

This clonotype has a count of ten or more. The V call is TRBV4-1, the J call TRBJ2-7; weak D call: TRBD1 (6 bases). Germline lookup yields CDR1 MGHRA and CDR2 YSYEKL. V was trimmed by 1 base and J by 2 bases, leaving 12 bases between them. The CDR3 is 15 amino acids. The CDR3 bases are TGCGCCAGCAGCCAAGTAGGTGACAGGACCTACGAGCAGTACTTC. Its protein product is CASSQVGDRTYEQYF.

This clonotype was recorded many times. This chain joins TRBV5-1 and TRBJ1-6; D possibly corresponds to TRBD1 (5 bases). From germline, CDR1 is SGHRS and CDR2 YFSETQ. CDR3 length: 15 amino acids. V was clipped by 1 base and J by 7 bases, with 12 bases between them. The CDR3 nucleotides are TGCGCCAGCAGCTTGAGGACCGGGGGGAATTCACCCCTCCACTTT. Amino acids: CASSLRTGGNSPLHF.

This clonotype was found a few times. The chain recombines TRBV7-3 with TRBJ1-1; D remains ambiguous. The CDR3 is 14 residues long. Germline loops: CDR1 SGHTA, CDR2 FQGTGA. Trimming took off 4 bases at V and 3 bases at J, with 12 bases between the two ends. The CDR3 region has the DNA TGTGCCAGCAGCTCCTCATCCCAAGACACTGAAGCTTTCTTT. Protein: CASSSSSQDTEAFF.

The rearrangement joins TRBV6-6 to TRBJ2-7; D is uncertain. V shed 5 bases and J shed 3 bases, with 14 bases lying between them. CDR1 and CDR2 from the germline V gene are MNHNY and SVGAGI (reference sequence). The CDR3 sequence is 14 residues long. The CDR3 region has the DNA TGTGCCAGCAGTAACCCGCCTGGGTACTACGAGCAGTACTTC. Its translation is CASSNPPGYYEQYF.

This chain uses TRBV5-1 with TRBJ2-2, with 9 bases aligning to TRBD2. Germline V gene sequence: CDR1 SGHRS, CDR2 YFSETQ. The V gene end was trimmed by 4 bases and the J gene end by 2 bases; junction bases not matched to a gene: 6. This CDR3 comprises 16 residues. The CDR3 region has the DNA TGCGCCAGCAGCCCCCCGGGACTAGCTAACACCGGGGAGCTGTTTTTT. Its protein product is CASSPPGLANTGELFF.

This clonotype turned up a few times. The chain employs TRBV6-6 and TRBJ1-2; TRBD1 matches 7 bases. Germline values: CDR1 MNHNY, CDR2 SVGAGI (reference sequence). The J segment lost 3 bases and the V segment lost 8 bases, leaving 9 bases of the junction unmatched. The CDR3 is 14 amino acids. CDR3 DNA sequence: TGTGCCAGCCTATACCGACAGGGTGACTATGGCTACACCTTC. It encodes CASLYRQGDYGYTF.

V and J are TRBV29-1 and TRBJ2-5, with 8 bases that match TRBD2. The germline CDR1 and CDR2 sequences are SQVTM and ANQGSEA. There are 12 residues in the CDR3. After removal of 7 bases from V and 2 bases from J, the junction contained 3 bases not matched to a gene. CDR3 residues: CSATSGQETQYF. For the CDR3, the DNA is TGCAGCGCAACTAGCGGACAAGAGACCCAGTACTTC.

The chain employs TRBV4-3 and TRBJ1-1; D unresolved. The CDR3 sequence is 13 residues long. Germline assignment: CDR1 LGHNA and CDR2 YSLEER. The ends were cut back, 2 bases at V and 3 bases at J, with 7 bases in the middle. CDR3 nucleotides: TGCGCCAGCAGCCAAAAAGCCTACACTGAAGCTTTCTTT. The encoded protein is CASSQKAYTEAFF.

This chain joins TRBV9 and TRBJ1-6; tentative D call: TRBD1 (5 bases). Germline V gene sequence: CDR1 SGDLS, CDR2 YYNGEE. The V and J ends lost 1 base and 10 bases respectively, with 12 bases between them. CDR3 length: 14 residues. As DNA, the CDR3 is TGTGCCAGCAGCGTAAACAGGATGAACTCACCCCTCCACTTT. Its translation: CASSVNRMNSPLHF.

The genes are TRBV12-3 or TRBV12-4 and TRBJ1-6; D remains unclear. V was trimmed by 2 bases and J by 8 bases, leaving 7 bases between them. CDR3 length equals 13 residues. The CDR3 loop is CASSLQTHSPLHF. CDR3 sequence (DNA): TGTGCCAGCAGTTTACAAACCCATTCACCCCTCCACTTT.

The V gene is TRBV12-3 or TRBV12-4, the J gene TRBJ2-1; maybe TRBD2 (6 bases). This CDR3 is built from 14 residues. Deletions cut 4 bases from V and 5 bases from J, with 12 bases between. The CDR3 DNA reads as TGTGCCAGCAGTTACCGGGACTTTAACAATGAGCAGTTCTTC. Encoded protein: CASSYRDFNNEQFF.

This clonotype occurred many times. V usage is TRBV5-6 and J usage is TRBJ2-3; 7 bases agree with TRBD1. The CDR3 is made up of 17 amino acids. V dropped 4 bases and J dropped 2; count of bases not matched to a gene: 13. Germline V lookup: CDR1 SGHDT, CDR2 YYEEEE. CDR3: CASSARTGTEITDTQYF. CDR3 DNA sequence: TGTGCCAGCAGCGCCCGTACCGGGACAGAGATCACAGATACGCAGTATTTT. The full variable domain, completed using reference TRBV5-6 and TRBJ2-3, is DAGVTQSPTHLIKTRGQQVTLRCSPKSGHDTVSWYQQALGQGPQFIFQYYEEEERQRGNFPDRFSGHQFPNYSSELNVNALLLGDSALYLCASSARTGTEITDTQYFGPGTRLTVL.

This clonotype was picked up a small number of times. The J gene is TRBJ2-4, the V gene TRBV19, with TRBD1 matching over 7 bases. Germline V lookup: CDR1 LNHDA, CDR2 SQIVND (reference sequence). J was trimmed by 7 bases and V by 3 bases; bases with no gene match: 6. This CDR3 region has 14 residues. The CDR3, as DNA: TGTGCCAGTAGTATCGACAGGGCCGGGAACATTCAGTACTTC. This gives the protein CASSIDRAGNIQYF.

The rearrangement uses TRBV30 and TRBJ2-5; 8 bases agree with TRBD1. V was pared by 2 bases and J by 4 bases, with 9 bases of the junction left unmatched. Looked up from germline, CDR1 is GTSNPN and CDR2 is SVGIG (reference sequence). The CDR3 runs to 15 residues. The CDR3: CAWSSQGAFAETQYF. DNA for the CDR3: TGTGCCTGGAGTTCTCAGGGGGCGTTCGCAGAGACCCAGTACTTC.

This clonotype appeared many times. The V gene is TRBV7-9, the J gene TRBJ2-1, with 7 bases matching TRBD2. There are 16 residues in the CDR3. Trimming took 2 bases from V and 6 from J; bases not matched to a gene: 10. Germline CDR1 is SEHNR and CDR2 is FQNEAQ (reference sequence). CDR3 sequence (DNA): TGTGCCAGCAGCTTATTAGCACTAGCGTCTTCCAATGAGCAGTTCTTC. Its translation: CASSLLALASSNEQFF.

The chain links TRBV3-1 to TRBJ2-1, with 8 bases that match TRBD2. The trim removed 4 bases at V and 7 bases at J, leaving 9 bases unmatched. Germline CDR1 is LGHDT and CDR2 is YNNKEL (reference sequence). The CDR3 loop spans 15 amino acids. CDR3 DNA: TGTGCCAGCAGCCGTAGCGGGAAAATTCGGAATGAGCAGTTCTTC. Protein product: CASSRSGKIRNEQFF.

The table lists this clonotype with a few counts. The V gene is TRBV7-9, the J gene TRBJ2-4; 9 nucleotides agree with TRBD1. J was trimmed by 6 bases and V by 3 bases; bases with no gene match: 6. Germline CDR1 is SEHNR and CDR2 is FQNEAQ (reference sequence). CDR3 length equals 15 residues. The CDR3 spells CASSFPPGQGNIQYF. The CDR3, as DNA: TGTGCCAGCAGCTTCCCACCGGGACAGGGAAACATTCAGTACTTC.

This clonotype was seen a few times. V usage is TRBV6-2 or TRBV6-3 and J usage is TRBJ1-1, with unresolved D. The CDR3 is 12 residues long. Germline V CDR1 and CDR2: MNHEY, SVGEGT. Deletions cut 6 bases from V and 8 bases from J, with 13 bases between. The DNA of the CDR3 is TGTGCCAGCAGGTCCGGGAGGATGGAAGCTTTCTTT. It yields the protein CASRSGRMEAFF.

Only a few counts were recorded for this clonotype. The chain carries TRBV5-1 and TRBJ2-7; TRBD1 matches at 8 bases. Germline values: CDR1 SGHRS, CDR2 YFSETQ. The CDR3 length is 15 residues. The V gene end was trimmed by 0 bases and the J gene end by 4 bases; junction bases not matched to a gene: 6. CDR3 sequence reads: CASSLAGGTSYEQYF. The CDR3 region has the DNA TGCGCCAGCAGCTTGGCAGGGGGCACCTCTTACGAGCAGTACTTC.

As for this clonotype: Likely a read error: the CDR3 ends without its conserved phenylalanine or tryptophan. V usage is TRBV6-5 and J usage is TRBJ1-2; D uncertain. Germline V gene sequence: CDR1 MNHEY, CDR2 SVGAGI. The ends were cut back, 6 bases at V and 6 bases at J, with 14 bases in the middle. The CDR3 extends over 13 amino acids. CDR3 nucleotides: TGTGCCAGCAGACAGCCCGCCTTTCATGGCTACACCATT. It codes for CASRQPAFHGYTI.

This clonotype was seen a handful of times. V usage is TRBV15 and J usage is TRBJ1-5; unclear D gene. CDR3 size: 15 residues. With 0 bases removed from V and 4 bases from J, the gap between germline ends came to 10 bases. Per germline, CDR1 LNHNV and CDR2 YYDKDF (reference sequence). Here the CDR3 reads CATSRERHTNQPQHF. CDR3 nucleotides: TGTGCCACCAGCAGAGAGAGACACACGAATCAGCCCCAGCATTTT.

This clonotype was detected a few times. CDR3 sequence: CASSQDGYRLRSTEAFF. DNA of the CDR3: TGCGCCAGCAGCCAAGACGGTTACAGGTTACGAAGCACTGAAGCTTTCTTT. This chain joins TRBV4-1 and TRBJ1-1, with D possibly being TRBD1 (5 bases). The germline CDR1 and CDR2 sequences are MGHRA and YSYEKL. The CDR3 contains 17 residues. The ends were cut back, 0 bases at V and 4 bases at J, with 18 bases in the middle.

The gene calls are TRBV20-1 and TRBJ2-3; 12 nucleotides line up with TRBD2. With 5 bases clipped from V and 10 bases from J, the junction kept 16 bases outside the gene matches. This CDR3 region has 16 residues. Germline CDR1 DFQATT, CDR2 SNEGSKA (reference sequence). CDR3 residues: CSAARSLAGGPSAQYF. The CDR3 DNA is TGCAGTGCTGCCCGTTCACTAGCGGGGGGTCCCTCCGCGCAGTATTTT.